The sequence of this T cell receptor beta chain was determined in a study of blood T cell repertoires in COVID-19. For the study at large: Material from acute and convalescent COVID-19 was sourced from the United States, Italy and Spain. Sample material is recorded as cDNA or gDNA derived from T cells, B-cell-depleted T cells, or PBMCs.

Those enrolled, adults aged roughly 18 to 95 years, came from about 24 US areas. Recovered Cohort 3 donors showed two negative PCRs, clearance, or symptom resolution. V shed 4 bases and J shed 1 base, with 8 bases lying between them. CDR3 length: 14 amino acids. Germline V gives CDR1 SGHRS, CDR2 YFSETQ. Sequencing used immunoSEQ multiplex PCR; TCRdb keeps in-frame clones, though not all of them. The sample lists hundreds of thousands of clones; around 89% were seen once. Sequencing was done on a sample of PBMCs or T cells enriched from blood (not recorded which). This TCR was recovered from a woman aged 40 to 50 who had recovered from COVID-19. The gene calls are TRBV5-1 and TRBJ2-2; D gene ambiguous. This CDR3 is CASSALGNTGELFF. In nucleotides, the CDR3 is TGCGCCAGCAGCGCCCTCGGGAACACCGGGGAGCTGTTTTTT.